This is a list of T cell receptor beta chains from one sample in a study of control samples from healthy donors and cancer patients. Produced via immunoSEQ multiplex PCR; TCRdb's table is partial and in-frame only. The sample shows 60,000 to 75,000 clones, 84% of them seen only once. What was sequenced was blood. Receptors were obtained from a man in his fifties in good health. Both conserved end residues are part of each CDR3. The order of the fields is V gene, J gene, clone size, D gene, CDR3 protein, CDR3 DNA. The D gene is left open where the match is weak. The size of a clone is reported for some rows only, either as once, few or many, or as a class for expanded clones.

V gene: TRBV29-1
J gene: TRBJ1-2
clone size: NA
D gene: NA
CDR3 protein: CSVEEANYGYTF
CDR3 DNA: TGCAGCGTTGAGGAGGCTAACTATGGCTACACCTTC

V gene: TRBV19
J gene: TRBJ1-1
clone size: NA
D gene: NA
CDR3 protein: CASSMGSNTEAFF
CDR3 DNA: TGTGCCAGTAGTATGGGCAGCAACACTGAAGCTTTCTTT

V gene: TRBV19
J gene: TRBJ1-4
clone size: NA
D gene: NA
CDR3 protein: CASRRTASNEKLFF
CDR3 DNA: TGTGCCAGTAGACGGACAGCGAGTAATGAAAAACTGTTTTTT

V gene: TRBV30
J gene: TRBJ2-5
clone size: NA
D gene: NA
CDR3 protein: CAWSPLRVFSRNEETQYF
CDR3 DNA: TGTGCCTGGAGCCCTTTGCGGGTGTTCAGTCGCAATGAAGAGACCCAGTACTTC

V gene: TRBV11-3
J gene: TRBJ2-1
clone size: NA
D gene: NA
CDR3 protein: CASSSPSPGNEQFF
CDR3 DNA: TGTGCCAGCAGCTCACCGTCCCCAGGGAATGAGCAGTTCTTC

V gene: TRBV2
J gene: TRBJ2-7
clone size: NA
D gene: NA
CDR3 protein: CASSATSYEQYF
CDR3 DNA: TGTGCCAGCAGTGCTACTTCCTACGAGCAGTACTTC

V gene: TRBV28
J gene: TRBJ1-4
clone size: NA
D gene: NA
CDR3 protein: CASSLWGGSEKLFF
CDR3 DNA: TGTGCCAGCAGTTTGTGGGGGGGTAGTGAAAAACTGTTTTTT

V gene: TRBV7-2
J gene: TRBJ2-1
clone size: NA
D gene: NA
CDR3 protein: CASSLYLQGRYNEQFF
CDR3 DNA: TGTGCCAGCAGCTTGTACCTCCAAGGACGGTACAATGAGCAGTTCTTC

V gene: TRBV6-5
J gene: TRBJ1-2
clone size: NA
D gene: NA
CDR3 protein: CASRRGSNYGYTF
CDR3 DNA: TGTGCCAGTCGCAGGGGCTCTAACTATGGCTACACCTTC

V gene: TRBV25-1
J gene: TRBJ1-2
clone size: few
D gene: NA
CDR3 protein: CASSGDPRENYGYTF
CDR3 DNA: TGTGCCAGCAGTGGGGACCCGAGGGAGAACTATGGCTACACCTTC

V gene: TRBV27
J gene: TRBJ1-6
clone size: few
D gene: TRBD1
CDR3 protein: CASKGQGDSSPLHF
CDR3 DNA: TGTGCCAGCAAGGGACAGGGGGATAGTTCACCCCTCCACTTT

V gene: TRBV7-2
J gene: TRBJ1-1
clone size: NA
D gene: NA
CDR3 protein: CASSQLGVTEAFF
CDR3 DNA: TGTGCCAGCAGCCAATTAGGGGTCACTGAAGCTTTCTTT

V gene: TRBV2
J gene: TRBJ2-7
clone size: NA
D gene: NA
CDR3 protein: CASSVNTYEQYF
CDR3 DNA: TGTGCCAGCAGCGTTAATACCTACGAGCAGTACTTC

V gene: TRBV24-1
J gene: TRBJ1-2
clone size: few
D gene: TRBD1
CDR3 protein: CATSRQGIGYTF
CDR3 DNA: TGTGCCACCAGTAGACAGGGGATTGGCTACACCTTC

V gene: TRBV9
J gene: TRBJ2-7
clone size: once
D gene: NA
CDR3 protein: CASSVGLQSYEQYF
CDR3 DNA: TGTGCCAGCAGCGTGGGACTTCAATCCTACGAGCAGTACTTC

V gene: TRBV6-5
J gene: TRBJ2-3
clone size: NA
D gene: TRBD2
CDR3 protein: CASSSSSGAITDTQYF
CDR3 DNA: TGTGCCAGCAGTTCCTCGAGCGGGGCAATCACAGATACGCAGTATTTT

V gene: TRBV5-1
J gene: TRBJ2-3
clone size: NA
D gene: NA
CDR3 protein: CASSLAPGGTDTQYF
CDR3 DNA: TGCGCCAGCAGCTTGGCCCCGGGGGGCACAGATACGCAGTATTTT

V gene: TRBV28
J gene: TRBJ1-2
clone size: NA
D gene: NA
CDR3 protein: CASSLSVGTPRVTNYGYTF
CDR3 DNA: TGTGCCAGCAGTTTATCCGTCGGGACACCCAGAGTTACTAACTATGGCTACACCTTC

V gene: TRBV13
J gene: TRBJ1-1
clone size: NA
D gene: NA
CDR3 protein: CASSLAGVGEAFF
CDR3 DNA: TGTGCCAGCAGCTTAGCAGGGGTCGGTGAAGCTTTCTTT

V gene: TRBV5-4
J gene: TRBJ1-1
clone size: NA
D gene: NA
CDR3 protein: CASSGGGTMVKAFF
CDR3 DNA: TGTGCCAGCAGCGGGGGGGGGACAATGGTGAAAGCTTTCTTT

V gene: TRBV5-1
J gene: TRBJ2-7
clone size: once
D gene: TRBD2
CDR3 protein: CASSFGTRGYEQYF
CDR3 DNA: TGCGCCAGCAGCTTTGGGACTAGAGGGTACGAGCAGTACTTC

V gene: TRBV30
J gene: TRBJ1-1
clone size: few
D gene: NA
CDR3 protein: CAWGRGGNNEAFF
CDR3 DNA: TGTGCCTGGGGTAGGGGGGGCAACAATGAAGCTTTCTTT

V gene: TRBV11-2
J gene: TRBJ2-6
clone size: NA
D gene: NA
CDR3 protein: CASSLDQTGANVLTF
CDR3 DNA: TGTGCCAGCAGCTTAGACCAAACTGGGGCCAACGTCCTGACTTTC

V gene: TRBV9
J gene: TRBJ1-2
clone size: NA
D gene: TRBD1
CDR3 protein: CASSVEGTGARYGYTF
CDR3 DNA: TGTGCCAGCAGCGTCGAGGGGACAGGGGCCCGCTATGGCTACACCTTC

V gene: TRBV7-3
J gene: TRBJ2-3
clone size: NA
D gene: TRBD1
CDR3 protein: CASSPRTGGTDTQYF
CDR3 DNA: TGTGCCAGCAGCCCGAGGACAGGGGGCACAGATACGCAGTATTTT

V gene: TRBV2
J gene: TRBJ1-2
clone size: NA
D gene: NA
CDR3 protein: CASSAPTGNRGYTF
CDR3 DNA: TGTGCCAGCAGTGCCCCGACCGGGAATCGTGGCTACACCTTC

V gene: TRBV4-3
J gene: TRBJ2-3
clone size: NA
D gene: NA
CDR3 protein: CASRHGSGSSTDTQYF
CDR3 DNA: TGCGCCAGCAGACACGGGTCAGGGTCGAGCACAGATACGCAGTATTTT